This TCR beta chain is from a study of blood T cell repertoires in COVID-19. This clone was seen a handful of times. Assay used: immunoSEQ multiplex PCR; TCRdb lists only in-frame clones, some missing. This sample carries 140,000 to 150,000 clones, around nine tenths of them seen once, and the ten largest clones take around 1.5%. The germline V and J ends were trimmed by 6 bases and 2 bases, with 11 bases remaining between them. The CDR3 runs to 13 residues. Germline CDR1 reads WNHNN; CDR2 reads SYGVQD (reference sequence). This clonotype was sampled from a human donor in a cohort sampled during active COVID-19. The specimen was peripheral blood. The rearrangement links TRBV10-1 to TRBJ2-7, with D perhaps matching TRBD1 (6 bases). Here the CDR3 DNA reads TGCGCCAGCAGCCCCGGACAGACCTACGAGCAGTACTTC. Amino acid sequence: CASSPGQTYEQYF.